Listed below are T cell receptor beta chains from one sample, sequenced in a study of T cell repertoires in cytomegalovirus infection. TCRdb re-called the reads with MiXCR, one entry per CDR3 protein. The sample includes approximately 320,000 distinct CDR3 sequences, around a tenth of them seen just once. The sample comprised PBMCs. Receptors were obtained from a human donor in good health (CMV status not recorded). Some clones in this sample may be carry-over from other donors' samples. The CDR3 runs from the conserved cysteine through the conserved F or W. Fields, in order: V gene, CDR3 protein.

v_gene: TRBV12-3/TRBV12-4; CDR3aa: CASSLGVGGEAFF
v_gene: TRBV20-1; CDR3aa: CRLSAETQYF
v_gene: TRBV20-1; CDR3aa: CSARDSGGVGEKLFF
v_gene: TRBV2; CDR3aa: CASSEAEWIGENEKLFF
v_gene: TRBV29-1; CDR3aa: CSVEGSGSDTQYF
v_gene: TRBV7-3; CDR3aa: CASSLTLAPRETQYF
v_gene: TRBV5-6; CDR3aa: CASSLVTGVGGGYTF
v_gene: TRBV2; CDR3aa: CASSGRVQFF
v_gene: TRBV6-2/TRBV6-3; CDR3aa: CASSYDSGVSSYNEQFF
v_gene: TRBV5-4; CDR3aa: CASSKDGTGFKALHF
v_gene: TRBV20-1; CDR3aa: CSARAGAASTDTQYF
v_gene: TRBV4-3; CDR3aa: CASRLNLPRMDTQYF
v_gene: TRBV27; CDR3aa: CASRGSAVHSPLHF
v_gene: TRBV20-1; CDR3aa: CSARLPGARGYTF
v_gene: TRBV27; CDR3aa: CASSISRQGGTEAFF
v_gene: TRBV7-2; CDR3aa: CASSLESGEYKQYF
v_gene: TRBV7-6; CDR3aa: CASSSLTVSSGNTIYF
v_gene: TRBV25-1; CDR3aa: CASSGRPNNYGYTF
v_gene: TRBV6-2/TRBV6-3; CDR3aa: CASGFKRGSGNNQPQHF
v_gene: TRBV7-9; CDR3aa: CASSLALSGDPNTEAFF
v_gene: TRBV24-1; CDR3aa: CATSDWPYRLNTEAFF
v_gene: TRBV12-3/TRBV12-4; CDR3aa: CASSLRTSEHNEQFF
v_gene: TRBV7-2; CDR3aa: CASKLAGGGEQYF
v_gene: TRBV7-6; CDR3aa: CASSLEASGLAESSDF
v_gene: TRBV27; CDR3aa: CASSLYLAGPKETQYF
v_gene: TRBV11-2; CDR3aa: CASSLDSRVETQYF
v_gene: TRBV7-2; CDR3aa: CASSLARSYEQYF
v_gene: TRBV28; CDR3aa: CASSQGGSQPQHF
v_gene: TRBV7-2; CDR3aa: CASSPRLAARPGELFF
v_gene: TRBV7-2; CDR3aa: CASSPSVGPQHF
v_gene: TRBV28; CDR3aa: CASSLYYNEQFF
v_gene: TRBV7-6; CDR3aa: CASSLGEGGTDTQYF
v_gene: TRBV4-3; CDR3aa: CASSQDLGTSGATDTQYF
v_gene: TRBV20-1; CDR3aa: CSAIRDGSTDTQYF
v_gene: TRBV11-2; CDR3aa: CASSLNGGRGREDSNQPQHF
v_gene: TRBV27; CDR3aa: CASSSSSSGNTIYF
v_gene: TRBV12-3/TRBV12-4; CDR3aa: CASSFGHSYEQYF
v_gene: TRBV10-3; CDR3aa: CATRLAGDHEQYF
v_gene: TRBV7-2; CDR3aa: CASSLVGLAGDYEQYF
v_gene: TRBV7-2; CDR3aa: CASSLGGTNYNEQFF
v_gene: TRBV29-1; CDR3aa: CSVEDPGGVYLFAYTF